This T cell receptor (beta chain) comes out of a study of Ad26.COV2.S vaccination and SARS-CoV-2 variants. The overall study: Intramuscular Ad26.COV2.S doses were given once or twice, 56 days apart. Whole-study findings and limits: Non-spike TCR breadth showed similarity between vaccine and placebo recipients. Individuals receiving vaccine had higher spike-specific TCR breadth than placebo recipients did.

V was trimmed by 3 bases and J by 1 base, leaving 16 bases between them. This CDR3 is built from 17 residues. Per the germline V gene, CDR1 is MRHNA and CDR2 is SNTAGT. As for this clone: What it binds is not known.

Stated treatment: over 15 received Ad26.COV2.S at low or high dose, single or two shots; five or six received placebo; per-sample allocation not given. Samples were taken on day 63 after the first vaccine or placebo injection. Aged 18-55 years, donor was enrolled in Boston in the early 2020s. TCRdb's copy holds only in-frame clones and misses some; the assay was immunoSEQ multiplex PCR. The data hold 300,000 to 400,000 clones, with about 88% observed a single time. The TCR comes from a person aged 18-60 years who received the Ad26.COV2.S COVID-19 vaccine or a placebo. This chain links TRBV6-4 with TRBJ1-3; D is undetermined. Sequencing used peripheral blood, obtained in a trial of Ad26.COV2.S vaccine versus placebo. This CDR3 is CASSDLRELGSGNTIYF. For the CDR3, the DNA is TGTGCCAGCAGTGATCTGAGGGAATTGGGATCTGGAAACACCATATATTTT.